These T cell receptor beta chains were read from a single sample in a study of CD8 T cells in Susac syndrome. TCRdb reprocessed the immunoSEQ multiplex PCR reads with MiXCR, giving one entry per CDR3 protein. The repertoire includes around 69,000 distinct CDR3 sequences, approximately 93% of them detected once, and roughly 0.45% sits in the top ten. The specimen was CD8+ T cells from PBMCs. The receptor source for this set is a human donor with Susac syndrome. The CDR3 runs from the conserved cysteine through the conserved F or W. The D gene is left open where the match is weak. The listing skips clone size in some rows; elsewhere it reads once, few, many or a size class.

j_call d_call v_call clone_size cdr3_aa cdr3_nt
TRBJ2-7 TRBD2 TRBV11-2 NA CASSLGGSVSYEQYF TGTGCCAGCAGCTTAGGCGGGAGTGTCTCCTACGAGCAGTACTTC
TRBJ2-7 NA TRBV6-1 once CASSDRSGRGHYEQYF TGTGCCAGCAGTGACCGCTCAGGTCGAGGCCACTACGAGCAGTACTTC
TRBJ2-1 NA TRBV6-5 NA CASSSRTYNEQFF TGTGCCAGCAGTTCTCGGACGTACAATGAGCAGTTCTTC
TRBJ2-5 TRBD2 TRBV13 NA CASSLKTSGTELIKETQYF TGTGCCAGCAGCTTAAAGACTAGCGGCACAGAACTCATCAAAGAGACCCAGTACTTC
TRBJ2-1 TRBD2 TRBV5-6 NA CASSLGLAGDHNEQFF TGTGCCAGCAGCTTAGGTCTAGCGGGGGACCACAATGAGCAGTTCTTC
TRBJ1-2 NA TRBV7-9 NA CASSPGGTHYGYTF TGTGCCAGCAGCCCAGGCGGCACACACTATGGCTACACCTTC
TRBJ2-7 NA TRBV30 NA CAWRLGGTYEQYF TGTGCCTGGAGATTGGGGGGCACGTACGAGCAGTACTTC
TRBJ2-1 NA TRBV3-1 NA CASSPPLWTGNSYNEQFF TGTGCCAGCAGCCCACCGCTCTGGACGGGTAACTCCTACAATGAGCAGTTCTTC
TRBJ1-1 NA TRBV29-1 NA CSAQPGRGLGNTEAFF TGCAGCGCCCAACCCGGTCGAGGTTTGGGGAACACTGAAGCTTTCTTT
TRBJ2-4 NA TRBV12-3/TRBV12-4 NA CASSHLGHIAKNIQYF TGTGCCAGCAGCCACCTCGGACACATAGCCAAAAACATTCAGTACTTC
TRBJ2-7 TRBD2 TRBV28 NA CASRDPGLAAYEQYF TGTGCCAGCAGGGACCCGGGACTAGCTGCCTACGAGCAGTACTTC
TRBJ2-7 NA TRBV12-3/TRBV12-4 NA CASSLSSGTYEQYF TGTGCCAGCAGTTTGAGTAGCGGAACCTACGAGCAGTACTTC
TRBJ1-1 NA TRBV27 NA CASSLRGKRNTEAFF TGTGCCAGCAGTTTACGGGGGAAGAGGAACACTGAAGCTTTCTTT
TRBJ2-1 NA TRBV3-1 once CASSQGQKGYNEQFF TGTGCCAGCAGCCAAGGACAGAAGGGTTACAATGAGCAGTTCTTC
TRBJ1-2 NA TRBV30 NA CAWSVGAGGYTF TGTGCCTGGAGTGTTGGGGCCGGTGGCTACACCTTC
TRBJ2-2 NA TRBV27 NA CASRGQGMSGELFF TGTGCCAGCAGGGGGCAGGGGATGTCCGGGGAGCTGTTTTTT